Listed below are T cell receptor beta chains from one sample, sequenced in a study of T cell responses to AZD1222 COVID-19 vaccine. Some clones are missing from TCRdb's copy, which holds only in-frame ones; the method was immunoSEQ multiplex PCR. Found here are some 95,000 clones, roughly 88% of them singletons; the top ten hold about an eighth. The sample here was peripheral blood, taken 28 days after the second AZD1222 dose. The origin of the receptors is an adult who received the AZD1222 COVID-19 vaccine. The CDR3 runs from the conserved cysteine through the conserved F or W. Fields, in order: V gene, D gene, clone size, J gene, CDR3 DNA, CDR3 protein. The D gene is left open where the match is weak. Some rows have no size entry. The others give once, few or many, or a class for an expanded clone.

V: TRBV20-1; D: -; size: -; J: TRBJ2-7; DNA: TGCAGTGCTAGCTCCGCCGGCGAGCAGTACTTC; CDR3: CSASSAGEQYF
V: TRBV19; D: -; size: -; J: TRBJ2-7; DNA: TGTGCCAGTAGTAATCTCTACGAGCAGTACTTC; CDR3: CASSNLYEQYF
V: TRBV5-8; D: -; size: -; J: TRBJ1-2; DNA: TGTGCCAGCAGCTCGAGTTCGAGGAACTATGGCTACACCTTC; CDR3: CASSSSSRNYGYTF
V: TRBV7-9; D: -; size: -; J: TRBJ2-3; DNA: TGTGCCAGCCGCACCTCGGTGGCAGGGGGGACAGATACGCAGTATTTT; CDR3: CASRTSVAGGTDTQYF
V: TRBV25-1; D: TRBD1; size: -; J: TRBJ1-6; DNA: TGTGCCAGCAGGACAGGGCAAAATTCACCCCTCCACTTT; CDR3: CASRTGQNSPLHF
V: TRBV28; D: TRBD1; size: -; J: TRBJ1-6; DNA: TGTGCCAGCAGTTCCAGGGGGCCGGTTAGCTCCTATAATTCACCCCTCCACTTT; CDR3: CASSSRGPVSSYNSPLHF
V: TRBV19; D: -; size: -; J: TRBJ2-1; DNA: TGTGCCAGTAGTCAGGGGGGCCTTAGGTACAATGAGCAGTTCTTC; CDR3: CASSQGGLRYNEQFF
V: TRBV7-9; D: -; size: -; J: TRBJ2-1; DNA: TGTGCCAGCAGCTTAGAAGGACGGGCGCCCGGGGATGAGCAGTTCTTC; CDR3: CASSLEGRAPGDEQFF
V: TRBV19; D: TRBD2; size: -; J: TRBJ2-2; DNA: TGTGCCAGTAGTATAGGAACTAGCGGGAGTATCGTAGCCGGGGAGCTGTTTTTT; CDR3: CASSIGTSGSIVAGELFF
V: TRBV6-5; D: -; size: -; J: TRBJ2-2; DNA: TGTGCCAGCAGTTACTCTTCGGGGCGCGGCACCGGGGAGCTGTTTTTT; CDR3: CASSYSSGRGTGELFF
V: TRBV5-1; D: -; size: -; J: TRBJ2-2; DNA: TGCGCCAGCAGCTTGGTGCCGGTTGAACTAAACACCGGGGAGCTGTTTTTT; CDR3: CASSLVPVELNTGELFF
V: TRBV15; D: -; size: -; J: TRBJ1-1; DNA: TGTGCCACCAGCACGGGTAGCCCTGAAGCTTTCTTT; CDR3: CATSTGSPEAFF
V: TRBV5-8; D: -; size: once; J: TRBJ2-3; DNA: TGTGCCAGCAGCTACGAAAGAGTCACAGATACGCAGTATTTT; CDR3: CASSYERVTDTQYF
V: TRBV9; D: -; size: -; J: TRBJ2-1; DNA: TGTGCCAGCAGCCGGACCCCCGAGATTACCATCGAGCAGTTCTTC; CDR3: CASSRTPEITIEQFF
V: TRBV19; D: TRBD2; size: -; J: TRBJ2-3; DNA: TGTGCCAGTAGTCAAGGACTAGCGGGAGGAGATACGCAGTATTTT; CDR3: CASSQGLAGGDTQYF
V: TRBV5-1; D: TRBD1; size: -; J: TRBJ2-5; DNA: TGCGCCAGCAGCCCCGGCGGCAGGGGGCGCAGAGAGACCCAGTACTTC; CDR3: CASSPGGRGRRETQYF
V: TRBV4-3; D: TRBD2; size: -; J: TRBJ2-6; DNA: TGCGCCAGCAGCCAAGATAGCGGGGCTGGGGCCAACGTCCTGACTTTC; CDR3: CASSQDSGAGANVLTF
V: TRBV2; D: TRBD2; size: -; J: TRBJ2-5; DNA: TGTGCCAGCACCGAAGGGGGACTAGGGCCAGAGACCCAGTACTTC; CDR3: CASTEGGLGPETQYF
V: TRBV7-3; D: TRBD2; size: -; J: TRBJ2-1; DNA: TGTGCCAGCAGCTTAATCGCGGGAGGTTCGTACAATGAGCAGTTCTTC; CDR3: CASSLIAGGSYNEQFF
V: TRBV18; D: TRBD1; size: -; J: TRBJ1-2; DNA: TGTGCCAGCTCACCCGCGGACAGGGGAAATGGCTACACCTTC; CDR3: CASSPADRGNGYTF
V: TRBV5-5; D: -; size: -; J: TRBJ2-2; DNA: TGTGCCAGCAGCTTGAATACGCCGAACACCGGGGAGCTGTTTTTT; CDR3: CASSLNTPNTGELFF
V: TRBV21-1; D: -; size: -; J: TRBJ1-5; DNA: TGTGCCAGCAGCAATGGTACAGCCGGCGCATCAAATCAGCCCCAGCATTTT; CDR3: CASSNGTAGASNQPQHF